This is a list of T cell receptor beta chains from one sample in a study of fetal regulatory T cell absence and autoimmunity. Sequencing used immunoSEQ multiplex PCR; TCRdb keeps in-frame clones, though not all of them. The table includes more than 85,000 clones, about two thirds detected once. The specimen was pancreas tissue. All receptors derive from a male donor with IPEX syndrome. CDR3s include the opening cysteine and the closing phenylalanine or tryptophan. A D gene is named only where the DNA matches it firmly. Not every row has a clone size; where given, it reads once, few, many or a size class.

j_gene,v_gene,abundance,d_gene,CDR3aa,CDR3nt
TRBJ1-3,TRBV6-6,once,TRBD1,CASSTGQASSGNTIYF,TGTGCCAGCAGTACGGGACAGGCCAGCTCTGGAAACACCATATATTTT
TRBJ2-3,TRBV10-2,NA,TRBD1,CASRAGGQGLTDTQYF,TGCGCCAGCAGAGCCGGGGGACAGGGCCTCACAGATACGCAGTATTTT
TRBJ2-3,TRBV5-1,NA,TRBD2,CASSLAGGPTDTQYF,TGCGCCAGCAGCCTAGCGGGGGGGCCGACAGATACGCAGTATTTT
TRBJ1-2,TRBV6-1,few,TRBD1,CASRDGQALYGYTF,TGTGCCAGCAGAGACGGACAGGCACTCTATGGCTACACCTTC
TRBJ2-1,TRBV30,NA,NA,CAWSDYNEQFF,TGTGCCTGGAGTGACTACAATGAGCAGTTCTTC
TRBJ2-3,TRBV27,NA,TRBD2,CASSSSGRTDTQYF,TGTGCCAGCAGTTCTAGCGGGAGAACAGATACGCAGTATTTT
TRBJ1-5,TRBV2,NA,TRBD1,CASGRDRGGQPQHF,TGTGCCAGCGGCCGGGACAGGGGAGGCCAGCCCCAGCATTTT
TRBJ2-2,TRBV11-3,once,NA,CASSSLRANTGELFF,TGTGCCAGCAGCTCTTTACGGGCGAACACCGGGGAGCTGTTTTTT
TRBJ2-1,TRBV5-1,NA,TRBD2,CASSSISGSSYNEQFF,TGCGCCAGCAGCTCCATTAGCGGGAGCTCCTACAATGAGCAGTTCTTC
TRBJ2-3,TRBV27,NA,NA,CASSAPGLRVLTQYF,TGTGCCAGCAGTGCCCCGGGTCTAAGGGTTCTTACGCAGTATTTT
TRBJ1-2,TRBV20-1,NA,NA,CSASGYYGYTF,TGCAGTGCTAGCGGTTACTATGGCTACACCTTC
TRBJ2-5,TRBV4-2,once,NA,CASSQVGLGGETQYF,TGTGCCAGCAGCCAAGTCGGACTAGGGGGAGAGACCCAGTACTTC
TRBJ2-2,TRBV5-1,NA,NA,CASSLDQATGELFF,TGCGCCAGCAGCTTGGACCAAGCCACCGGGGAGCTGTTTTTT
TRBJ1-2,TRBV2,NA,NA,CASSLQKTNVGGGYTF,TGTGCCAGCAGTCTCCAAAAAACAAACGTGGGGGGAGGCTACACCTTC
TRBJ2-7,TRBV9,few,NA,CASSHSLGSSSYEQYF,TGTGCCAGCAGCCACAGTTTGGGTTCTAGCTCCTACGAGCAGTACTTC
TRBJ2-7,TRBV5-1,NA,NA,CASSLGGNYEQYF,TGCGCCAGCAGCTTGGGGGGGAACTACGAGCAGTACTTC
TRBJ2-7,TRBV5-1,NA,NA,CASSLGPSSYEQYF,TGCGCCAGCAGCTTGGGACCAAGCTCCTACGAGCAGTACTTC
TRBJ2-7,TRBV2,NA,TRBD1,CASSRSGQPYEQYF,TGTGCCAGCAGCCGATCGGGACAGCCCTACGAGCAGTACTTC
TRBJ2-7,TRBV12-5,once,TRBD1,CASGLPRTGGSYEQYF,TGTGCTAGTGGTTTGCCCCGGACAGGGGGCTCCTACGAGCAGTACTTC
TRBJ2-1,TRBV4-2,NA,NA,CASSQEPEQFF,TGTGCCAGCAGCCAAGAACCTGAGCAGTTCTTC
TRBJ2-3,TRBV10-3,NA,TRBD1,CAISFGQGKTDTQYF,TGTGCCATCAGTTTTGGACAGGGTAAGACAGATACGCAGTATTTT
TRBJ1-5,TRBV30,NA,NA,CAWSVDSNQPQHF,TGTGCCTGGAGTGTAGATAGCAATCAGCCCCAGCATTTT
TRBJ2-3,TRBV27,NA,TRBD2,CASSLLAGGPDTQYF,TGTGCCAGCAGTTTACTAGCGGGAGGGCCAGATACGCAGTATTTT
TRBJ1-2,TRBV4-1,few,NA,CASSQKQGRPNYGYTF,TGCGCCAGCAGCCAAAAGCAGGGACGGCCTAACTATGGCTACACCTTC
TRBJ1-1,TRBV6-6,NA,NA,CASSYSRQNTEAFF,TGTGCCAGCAGTTACTCCAGACAGAACACTGAAGCTTTCTTT
TRBJ1-1,TRBV19,NA,TRBD1,CASTGQGWITEAFF,TGTGCCAGTACGGGACAGGGGTGGATAACTGAAGCTTTCTTT
TRBJ1-6,TRBV27,NA,TRBD1,CASSPPGQGSPLHF,TGTGCCAGCAGTCCACCGGGACAGGGTTCACCCCTCCACTTT
TRBJ2-3,TRBV10-2,NA,TRBD2,CASGAGGTDTQYF,TGCGCCAGCGGGGCCGGGGGGACAGATACGCAGTATTTT
TRBJ2-3,TRBV9,NA,TRBD2,CASSVGEGGSTDTQYF,TGTGCCAGCAGCGTAGGGGAGGGAGGGAGCACAGATACGCAGTATTTT
TRBJ2-7,TRBV10-3,NA,TRBD2,CAISRTSGIYEQYF,TGTGCCATCAGCCGGACTAGCGGGATCTACGAGCAGTACTTC
TRBJ1-1,TRBV9,NA,NA,CASSVSNTEAFF,TGTGCCAGCAGCGTTTCCAACACTGAAGCTTTCTTT
TRBJ2-1,TRBV9,NA,TRBD2,CASSPRLAGDNEQFF,TGTGCCAGCAGCCCCCGACTAGCGGGGGACAATGAGCAGTTCTTC
TRBJ2-7,TRBV5-1,NA,NA,CASSLALGVAYEQYF,TGCGCCAGCAGCTTGGCCCTGGGGGTGGCCTACGAGCAGTACTTC
TRBJ1-1,TRBV7-2,NA,NA,CASSLRSTEAFF,TGTGCCAGCAGCTTACGGTCCACTGAAGCTTTCTTT
TRBJ2-1,TRBV4-1,NA,TRBD2,CASSPRGNSGRAPYNEQFF,TGCGCCAGCAGCCCGAGGGGAAATAGCGGGAGGGCCCCCTACAATGAGCAGTTCTTC